This T cell receptor beta chain stems from a study of control samples from healthy donors and cancer patients. The CDR3 consists of 13 residues. Germline values: CDR1 LNHDA, CDR2 SQIVND (reference sequence). Trimming pared 7 bases from V and 3 bases from J, leaving 11 bases between. This clone came up once. Assay: immunoSEQ multiplex PCR; the TCRdb copy retains only in-frame clones and omits some. The sample consists of around 130,000 clones, over 85% of them appearing once. This chain uses TRBV19 with TRBJ2-3, with D possibly TRBD2 on 6 matching bases. The clonotype was recovered from a man aged 50-59 years with head and neck cancer. Specimen: PBMCs. CDR3 bases: TGTGCCAGTACCGACGGGGGAACAGATACGCAGTATTTT. This translates into CASTDGGTDTQYF.